This TCR beta chain appears in the sequencing data of a study of technical replicates of blood from a handful of donors (dated by TCRdb to between 2016 and 2019). As to this clone: Its antigen specificity is not known. There are no base qualities to consult, and no much larger clone falls within one base.

Trimming accounts for 7 bases at V and 2 bases at J, while the number of junction bases matched to no gene is 5. The CDR3, cysteine through phenylalanine, is 15 amino acids long. The retained sequence is limited to the CDR3, 45 bases, with the frame set at the first base. As encoded in the germline V gene, CDR1 is MNHNS while CDR2 is SASEGT. The library relied on the immunoSEQ multiplex PCR assay. Drawn from immuneACCESS, this table holds only the in-frame rearrangements with V and J called that TCRdb kept. Clones are partly lost; checked studies trace under half to an unresolved V gene and leave the rest unexplained. Recorded for this sample are roughly 70,000 clones; about 97% of them occurred a single time. Together, the top ten hold 0.2% to 0.3% of the sample.

The rearrangement joined TRBV6-1 to TRBJ2-3; the junction holds 11 bases that match TRBD2. The material sequenced was T cells isolated from PBMCs. The sequence came from a human donor in good health. At the DNA level, the sequence is TGTGCCAGCACTCCACTAGCGGGGGCCACAGATACGCAGTATTTT. Its amino acids are CASTPLAGATDTQYF.